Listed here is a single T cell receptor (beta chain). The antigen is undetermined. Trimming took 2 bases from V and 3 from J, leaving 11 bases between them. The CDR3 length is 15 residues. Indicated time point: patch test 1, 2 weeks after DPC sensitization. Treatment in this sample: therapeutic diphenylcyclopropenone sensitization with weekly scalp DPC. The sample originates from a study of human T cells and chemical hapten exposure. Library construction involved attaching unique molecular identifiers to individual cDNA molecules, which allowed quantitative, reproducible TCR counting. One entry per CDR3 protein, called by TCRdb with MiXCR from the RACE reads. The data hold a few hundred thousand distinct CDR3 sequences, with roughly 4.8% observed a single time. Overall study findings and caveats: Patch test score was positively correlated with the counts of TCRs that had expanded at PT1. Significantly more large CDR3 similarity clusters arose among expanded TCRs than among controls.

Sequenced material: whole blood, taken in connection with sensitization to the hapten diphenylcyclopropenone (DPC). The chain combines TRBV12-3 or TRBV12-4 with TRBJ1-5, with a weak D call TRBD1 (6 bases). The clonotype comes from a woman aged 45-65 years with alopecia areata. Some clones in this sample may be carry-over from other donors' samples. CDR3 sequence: CASSLSGDFNQPQHF. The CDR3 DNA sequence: TGTGCCAGCAGTTTATCAGGGGACTTCAATCAGCCCCAGCATTTT.